These 7 T cell receptor beta chains originate from one sample sequenced in a study of T-cell reconstitution after alpha-beta-depleted transplantation in children. TCRbeta library preparation incorporated unique molecular identifiers. Via MiXCR, TCRdb re-called the PCR reads, giving one row per CDR3 protein. Seen here are more than 250,000 distinct CDR3 sequences, approximately 9.8% observed once, and the top ten hold about 9.5%. The material sequenced was PBMCs from the stem cell graft donor, taken from the stem cell graft. The source is a human donor who donated a stem cell graft to a child with SCID.

This clonotype was observed at least ten times. The V call is TRBV7-9, the J call TRBJ2-5; TRBD1 matches at 7 bases. Germline V gene lookup returns CDR1 SEHNR and CDR2 FQNEAQ (reference sequence). The CDR3 length is 15 residues. Trimming cost V 2 bases and J 3 bases; bases outside gene matches: 6. The CDR3 loop is CASSLTAGGKETQYF. The DNA for the CDR3 is TGTGCCAGCAGCTTAACGGCAGGGGGAAAAGAGACCCAGTACTTC.

In this sample, this clonotype turned up many times. J is TRBJ2-1 and V is TRBV2; a weak D match, TRBD1 (5 bases). This CDR3 contains 11 residues. Trimming cost V 8 bases and J 4 bases, with 6 bases left between them. Germline CDR1 SNHLY, CDR2 FYNNEI. The CDR3 spells CASDSYNEQFF. The CDR3 nucleotides are TGTGCCAGCGACAGTTACAATGAGCAGTTCTTC.

This clonotype occurred many times. The gene calls are TRBV15 and TRBJ2-2; no reliable D call. Germline assignment: CDR1 LNHNV and CDR2 YYDKDF (reference sequence). There are 12 residues in the CDR3. Trimming left V 8 bases short and J 5 bases short, with 9 bases between. CDR3 region: CATGLRTGELFF. The CDR3 nucleotides are TGTGCCACCGGGCTTAGAACCGGGGAGCTGTTTTTT.

Notes on this clonotype: Germline is not matched at one junction end, which may reflect a read error. V gene TRBV29-1 combines with J gene TRBJ1-2; the D gene is possibly TRBD1 (6 bases). This CDR3 has 9 residues. The germline V gene has CDR1 SQVTM and CDR2 ANQGSEA. CDR3 nucleotide sequence: TGCAGCGTTGAGGGGGGCCCTTACTTC. Translated, it gives CSVEGGPYF.

This clonotype was seen a few times. The chain couples TRBV13 to TRBJ2-7, with 7 bases identical to TRBD2. V dropped 5 bases and J dropped 7; count of bases not matched to a gene: 14. Per the germline V gene, CDR1 is PRHDT and CDR2 is FYEKMQ (reference sequence). The CDR3 loop spans 15 amino acids. The CDR3: CASSPQASGVWEQYF. The CDR3, as DNA: TGTGCCAGCAGCCCCCAGGCGAGCGGGGTCTGGGAGCAGTACTTC.

This clonotype was detected only a few times. The rearrangement links TRBV6-1 to TRBJ1-4; 11 nucleotides line up with TRBD1. The CDR3 sequence is 15 residues long. Losses at the gene ends were 6 bases for V and 1 base for J; bases not matched to a gene: 1. Germline lookup yields CDR1 MNHNS and CDR2 SASEGT. This CDR3 is CASRDRGQTNEKLFF. The CDR3 region has the DNA TGTGCCAGCAGGGACAGGGGGCAAACTAATGAAAAACTGTTTTTT.

The CDR3 spells CSARGDSYNEQFF. The CDR3 DNA sequence: TGCAGTGCTAGAGGGGACTCCTACAATGAGCAGTTCTTC. The gene calls are TRBV20-1 and TRBJ2-1; D is uncertain. This CDR3 spans 13 amino acids. Trimming removed 1 base from V and 0 bases from J, with 4 bases in between. CDR1 and CDR2 (germline): DFQATT, SNEGSKA (reference sequence).